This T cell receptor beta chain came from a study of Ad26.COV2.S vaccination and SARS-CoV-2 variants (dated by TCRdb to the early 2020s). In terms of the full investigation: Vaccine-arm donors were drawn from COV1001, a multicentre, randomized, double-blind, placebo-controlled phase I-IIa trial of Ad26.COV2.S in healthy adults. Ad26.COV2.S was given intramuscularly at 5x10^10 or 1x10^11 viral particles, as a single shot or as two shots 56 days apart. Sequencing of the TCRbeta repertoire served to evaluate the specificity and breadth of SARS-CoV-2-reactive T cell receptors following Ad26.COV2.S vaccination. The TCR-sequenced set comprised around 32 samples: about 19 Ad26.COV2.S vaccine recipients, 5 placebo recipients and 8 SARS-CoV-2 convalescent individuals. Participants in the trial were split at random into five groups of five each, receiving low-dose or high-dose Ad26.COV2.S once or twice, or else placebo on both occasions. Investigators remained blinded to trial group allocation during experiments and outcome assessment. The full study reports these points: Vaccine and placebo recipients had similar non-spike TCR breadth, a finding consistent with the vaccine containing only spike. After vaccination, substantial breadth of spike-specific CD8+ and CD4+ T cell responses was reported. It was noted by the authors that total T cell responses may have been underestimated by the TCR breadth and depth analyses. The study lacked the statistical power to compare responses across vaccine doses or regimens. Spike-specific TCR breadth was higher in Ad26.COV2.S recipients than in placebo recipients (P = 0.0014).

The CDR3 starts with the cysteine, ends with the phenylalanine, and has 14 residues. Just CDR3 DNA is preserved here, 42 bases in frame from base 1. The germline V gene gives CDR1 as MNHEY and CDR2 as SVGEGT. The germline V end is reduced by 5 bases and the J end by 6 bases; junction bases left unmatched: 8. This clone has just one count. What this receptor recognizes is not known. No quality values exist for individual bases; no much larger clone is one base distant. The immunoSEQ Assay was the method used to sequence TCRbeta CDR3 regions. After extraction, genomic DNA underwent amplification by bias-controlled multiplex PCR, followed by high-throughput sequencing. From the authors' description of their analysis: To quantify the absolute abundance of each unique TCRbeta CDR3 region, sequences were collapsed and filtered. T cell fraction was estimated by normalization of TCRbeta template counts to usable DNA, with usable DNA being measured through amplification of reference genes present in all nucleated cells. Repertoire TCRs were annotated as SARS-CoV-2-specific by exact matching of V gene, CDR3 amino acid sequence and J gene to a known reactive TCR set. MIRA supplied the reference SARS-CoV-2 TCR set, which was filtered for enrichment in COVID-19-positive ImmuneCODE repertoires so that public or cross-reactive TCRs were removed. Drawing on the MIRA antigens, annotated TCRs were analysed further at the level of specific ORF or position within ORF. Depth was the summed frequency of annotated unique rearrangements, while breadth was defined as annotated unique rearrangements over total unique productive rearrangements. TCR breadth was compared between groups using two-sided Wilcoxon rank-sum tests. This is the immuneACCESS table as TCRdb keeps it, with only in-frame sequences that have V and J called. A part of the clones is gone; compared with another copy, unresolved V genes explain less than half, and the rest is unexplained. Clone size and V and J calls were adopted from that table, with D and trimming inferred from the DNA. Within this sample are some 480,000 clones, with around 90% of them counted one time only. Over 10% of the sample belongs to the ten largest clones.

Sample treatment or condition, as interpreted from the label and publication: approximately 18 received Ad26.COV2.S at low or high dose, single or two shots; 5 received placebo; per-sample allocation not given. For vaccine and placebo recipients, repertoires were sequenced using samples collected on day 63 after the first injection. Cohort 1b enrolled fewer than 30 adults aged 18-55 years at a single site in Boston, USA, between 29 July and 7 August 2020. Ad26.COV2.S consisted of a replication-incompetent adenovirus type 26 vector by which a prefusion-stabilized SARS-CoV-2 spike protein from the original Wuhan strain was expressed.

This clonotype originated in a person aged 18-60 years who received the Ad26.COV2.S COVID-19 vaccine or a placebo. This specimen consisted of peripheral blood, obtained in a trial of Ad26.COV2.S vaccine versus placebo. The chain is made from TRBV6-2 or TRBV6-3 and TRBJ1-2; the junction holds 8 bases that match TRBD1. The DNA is TGTGCCAGCAGTGAGCCGGGACAGGAAAATGGCTACACCTTC. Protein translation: CASSEPGQENGYTF.